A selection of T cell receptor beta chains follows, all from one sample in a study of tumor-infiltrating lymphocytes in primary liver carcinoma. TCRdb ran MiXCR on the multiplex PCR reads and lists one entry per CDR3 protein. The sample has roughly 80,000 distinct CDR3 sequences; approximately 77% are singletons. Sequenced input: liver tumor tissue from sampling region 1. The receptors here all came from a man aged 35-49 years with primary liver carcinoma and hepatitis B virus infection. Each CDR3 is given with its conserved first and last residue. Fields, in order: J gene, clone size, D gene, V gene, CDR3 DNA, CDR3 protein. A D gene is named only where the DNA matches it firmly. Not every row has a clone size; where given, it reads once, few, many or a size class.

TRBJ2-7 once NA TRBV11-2 TGTGCCAGCAGCTGGGCAGGGAATAGGGAGCAATACTTC CASSWAGNREQYF
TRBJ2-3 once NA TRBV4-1 TGCGCCAGCAGCCAAGGGGTCGGGGCTAGTACAGATATGCAGTATTTT CASSQGVGASTDMQYF
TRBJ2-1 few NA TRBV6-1 TGTGTCAGCAGTGAAGAAATGGGCTATGAGCAGTTCTTC CVSSEEMGYEQFF
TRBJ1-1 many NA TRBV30 TGTGCCTGGAGAAGGGGTTCGGACACTGAAGCTTTCTTT CAWRRGSDTEAFF
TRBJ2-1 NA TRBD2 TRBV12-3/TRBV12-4 TGTGCCAGCCGCGGACTAGTGGGTTCCAATGAGCAGTTCTTC CASRGLVGSNEQFF
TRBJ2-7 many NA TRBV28 TGTGCCAGCAGTTTCGACTACAACTACGAGCAGTACTTC CASSFDYNYEQYF
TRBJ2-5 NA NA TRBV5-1 TGCGCCAGCAGCTTGGTCATTCAACGGGCAGACCAAGAGACCCAGTACTTC CASSLVIQRADQETQYF
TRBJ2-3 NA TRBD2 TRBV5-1 TGCGCCAGCAGCTTGGTTAGCGGGAGCAAAGATACGCAGTATTTT CASSLVSGSKDTQYF
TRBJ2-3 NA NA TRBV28 TGTGCCAGCAGTTCATGGACCCCCCCCACAGATACGCGGTATTTT CASSSWTPPTDTRYF
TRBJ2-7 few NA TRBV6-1 TGTGCCAGCAGTAATGGGAACCACGAGCAGTACTTC CASSNGNHEQYF
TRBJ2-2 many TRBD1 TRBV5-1 TGCGCCAGCACGCCAACTCCGGGACAGGGAATTATTTTTGGGACCGGGGAGCTGTTTTTT CASTPTPGQGIIFGTGELFF
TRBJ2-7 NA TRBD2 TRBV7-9 TGTGCCAGCAGCTTCAACGGCGGGGGTACCTACGAGCAATACTTC CASSFNGGGTYEQYF
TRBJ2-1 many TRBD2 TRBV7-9 TGTGCCAGCAGTCAACTAGCGAGGATTTACAATGAGCAGTTCTTC CASSQLARIYNEQFF
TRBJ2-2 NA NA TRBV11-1 TGTGCCAGCAGCTTAGAACCCACGAACGCCGGGGAGCTGTTTTTT CASSLEPTNAGELFF
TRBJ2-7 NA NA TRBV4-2 TGTGACAGCAGCCCGGATACCTACGAGCAGTACTTC CDSSPDTYEQYF
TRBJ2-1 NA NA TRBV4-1 TGCGCCAGCAGCCAAGTAAGGATCAGACCGTCAGATGAACAGTTCTTC CASSQVRIRPSDEQFF